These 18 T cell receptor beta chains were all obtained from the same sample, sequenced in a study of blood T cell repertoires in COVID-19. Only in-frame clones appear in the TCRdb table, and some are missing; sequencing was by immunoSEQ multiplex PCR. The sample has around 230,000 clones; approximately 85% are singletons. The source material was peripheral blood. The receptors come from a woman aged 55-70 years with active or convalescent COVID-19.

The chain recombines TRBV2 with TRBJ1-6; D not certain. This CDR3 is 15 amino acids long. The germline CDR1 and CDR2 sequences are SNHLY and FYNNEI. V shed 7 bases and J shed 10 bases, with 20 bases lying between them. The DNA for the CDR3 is TGTGCCAGCATGGACCGACGGGGAATCGAATCACCCCTCCACTTT. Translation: CASMDRRGIESPLHF.

The CDR3 nucleotides are TGTGCCTGGAGTGGCGGTGGTTCGGGGCAGCCCCAGCATTTT. Translated, it gives CAWSGGGSGQPQHF. V usage is TRBV30 and J usage is TRBJ1-5; D unclear. V was pared by 1 base and J by 7 bases, with 14 bases between. Looked up from germline, CDR1 is GTSNPN and CDR2 is SVGIG (reference sequence). The CDR3 has 14 residues.

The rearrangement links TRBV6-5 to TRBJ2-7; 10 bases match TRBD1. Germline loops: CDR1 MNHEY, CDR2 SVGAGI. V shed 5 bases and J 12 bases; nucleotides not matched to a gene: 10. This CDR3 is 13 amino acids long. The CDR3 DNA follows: TGTGCCAGCAGTACCGTGGGGGACAGGGGATCGTACTTC. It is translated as CASSTVGDRGSYF.

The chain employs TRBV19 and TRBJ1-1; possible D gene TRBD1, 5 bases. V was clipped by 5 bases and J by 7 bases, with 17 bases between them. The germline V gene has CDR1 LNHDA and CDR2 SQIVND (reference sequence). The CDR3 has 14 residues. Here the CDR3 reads CASSGNRPTIEAFF. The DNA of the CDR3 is TGTGCCAGTAGTGGGAACAGGCCTACTATTGAAGCTTTCTTT.

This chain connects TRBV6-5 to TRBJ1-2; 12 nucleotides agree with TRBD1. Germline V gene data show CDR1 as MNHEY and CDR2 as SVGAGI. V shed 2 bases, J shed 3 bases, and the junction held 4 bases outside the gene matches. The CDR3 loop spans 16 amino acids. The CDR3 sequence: CASSYGTGGGDYGYTF. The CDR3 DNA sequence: TGTGCCAGCAGTTACGGGACAGGGGGCGGGGACTATGGCTACACCTTC.

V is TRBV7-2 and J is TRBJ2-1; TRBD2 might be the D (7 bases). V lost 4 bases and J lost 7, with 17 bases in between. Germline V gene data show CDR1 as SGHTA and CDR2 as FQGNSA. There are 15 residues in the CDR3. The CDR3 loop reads CASSSQGGAINEQFF. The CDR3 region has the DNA TGTGCCAGCAGCTCCCAAGGGGGGGCCATAAATGAGCAGTTCTTC.

CDR3 region: CASSLEPLGGNTIYF. The DNA of the CDR3 is TGCGCCAGCAGCTTGGAGCCACTTGGTGGAAACACCATATATTTT. The chain employs TRBV5-1 and TRBJ1-3; D is undetermined. Germline CDR1 is SGHRS and CDR2 is YFSETQ. V was cut by 0 bases and J by 3 bases, with 10 bases left in between. CDR3 length equals 15 residues.

The CDR3 reads CASRGRTGKNSPLHF. The CDR3 DNA is TGTGCCAGCAGGGGAAGGACAGGCAAAAATTCACCCCTCCACTTT. V usage is TRBV2 and J usage is TRBJ1-6, with 7 bases aligning to TRBD1. After removal of 6 bases from V and 7 bases from J, the junction contained 9 bases not matched to a gene. Germline values: CDR1 SNHLY, CDR2 FYNNEI. This CDR3 is 15 amino acids long.

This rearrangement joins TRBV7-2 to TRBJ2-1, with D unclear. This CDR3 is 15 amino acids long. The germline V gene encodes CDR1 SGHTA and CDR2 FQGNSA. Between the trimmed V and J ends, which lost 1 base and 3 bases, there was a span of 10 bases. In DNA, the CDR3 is TGTGCCAGCAGCTTAGACGTCAGTTTCTACAATGAGCAGTTCTTC. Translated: CASSLDVSFYNEQFF.

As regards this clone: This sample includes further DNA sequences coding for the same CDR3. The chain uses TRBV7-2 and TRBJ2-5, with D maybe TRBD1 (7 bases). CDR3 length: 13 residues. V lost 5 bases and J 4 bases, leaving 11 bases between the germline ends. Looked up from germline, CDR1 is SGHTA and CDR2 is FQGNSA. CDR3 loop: CASSRQGGETQYF. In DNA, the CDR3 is TGTGCCAGCAGCAGACAGGGAGGAGAGACCCAGTACTTC.

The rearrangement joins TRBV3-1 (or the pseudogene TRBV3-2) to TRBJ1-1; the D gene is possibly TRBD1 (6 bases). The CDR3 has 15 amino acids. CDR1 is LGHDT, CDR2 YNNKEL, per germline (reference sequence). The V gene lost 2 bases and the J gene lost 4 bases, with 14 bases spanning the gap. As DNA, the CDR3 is TGTGCCAGCAGCCAACTGATTACAGGGCCCACTGAAGCTTTCTTT. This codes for CASSQLITGPTEAFF.

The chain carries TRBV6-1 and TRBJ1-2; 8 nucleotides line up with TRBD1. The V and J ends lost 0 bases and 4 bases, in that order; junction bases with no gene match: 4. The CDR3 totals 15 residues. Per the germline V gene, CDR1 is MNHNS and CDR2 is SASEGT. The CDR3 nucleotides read TGTGCCAGCAGTGAAGCTGGGACAGGTGCCTATGGCTACACCTTC. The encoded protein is CASSEAGTGAYGYTF.

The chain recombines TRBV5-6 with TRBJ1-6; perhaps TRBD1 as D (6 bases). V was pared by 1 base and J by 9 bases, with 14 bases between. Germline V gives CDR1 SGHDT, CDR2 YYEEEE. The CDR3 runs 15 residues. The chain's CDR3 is CASSLRGAGGSPLHF. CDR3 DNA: TGTGCCAGCAGCTTGCGGGGGGCAGGAGGTTCACCCCTCCACTTT.

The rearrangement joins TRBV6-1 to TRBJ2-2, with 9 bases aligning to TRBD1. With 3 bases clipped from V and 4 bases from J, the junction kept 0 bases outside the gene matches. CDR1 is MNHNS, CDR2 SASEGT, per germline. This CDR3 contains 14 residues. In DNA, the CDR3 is TGTGCCAGCAGTGAGACAGGGGGCACCGGGGAGCTGTTTTTT. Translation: CASSETGGTGELFF.

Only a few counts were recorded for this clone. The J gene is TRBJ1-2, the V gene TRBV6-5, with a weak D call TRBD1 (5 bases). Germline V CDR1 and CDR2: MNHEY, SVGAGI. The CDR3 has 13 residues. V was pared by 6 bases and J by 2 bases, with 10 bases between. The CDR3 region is CASRVPGNYGYTF. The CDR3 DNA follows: TGTGCCAGCAGAGTACCAGGGAACTATGGCTACACCTTC.

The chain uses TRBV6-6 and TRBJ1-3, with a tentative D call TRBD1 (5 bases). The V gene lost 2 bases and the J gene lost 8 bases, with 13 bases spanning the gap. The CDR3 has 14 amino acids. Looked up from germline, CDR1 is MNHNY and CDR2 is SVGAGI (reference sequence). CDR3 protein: CASSYSQGGDTIYF. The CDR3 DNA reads TGTGCCAGCAGTTACAGCCAGGGTGGGGACACCATATATTTT.

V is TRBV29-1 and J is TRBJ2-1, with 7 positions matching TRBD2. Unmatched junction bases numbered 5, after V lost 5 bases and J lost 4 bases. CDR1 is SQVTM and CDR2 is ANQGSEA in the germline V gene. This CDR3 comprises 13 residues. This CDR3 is CSVQTSDYNEQFF. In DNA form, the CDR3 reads TGCAGCGTTCAAACTAGCGATTACAATGAGCAGTTCTTC.

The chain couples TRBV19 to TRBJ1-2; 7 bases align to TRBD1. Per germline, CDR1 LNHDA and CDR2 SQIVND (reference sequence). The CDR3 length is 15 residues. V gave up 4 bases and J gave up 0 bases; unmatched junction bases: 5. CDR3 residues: CASSRTGSSNYGYTF. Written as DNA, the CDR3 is TGTGCCAGTAGTAGGACAGGATCTTCTAACTATGGCTACACCTTC.